One T cell receptor (beta chain) is described in this entry. CDR1 LGHDT and CDR2 YNNKEL come from the germline V gene (reference sequence). Trimming cost V 3 bases and J 5 bases; bases outside gene matches: 6. The CDR3 contains 14 residues. This sample was taken from a study of blood T cell repertoires in COVID-19. Clones were read by immunoSEQ multiplex PCR, and TCRdb kept only the in-frame ones, dropping some. Counted here are 25,000 or so clones, over 75% occurring once; the ten biggest clones make up around 69%. The sequencing input was peripheral blood. The chain links TRBV3-1 (or the pseudogene TRBV3-2) to TRBJ2-5, with 7 bases lining up with TRBD2. The sequence was obtained from a man between 65 and 85 years old with acute or convalescent COVID-19. CDR3 sequence: CASSHGGGWETQYF. DNA for the CDR3: TGTGCCAGCAGCCATGGCGGGGGTTGGGAGACCCAGTACTTC.